This T cell receptor (beta chain) originates from a study of blood T cell repertoires in COVID-19. In germline, CDR1 is SEHNR, CDR2 FQNEAQ (reference sequence). This CDR3 region has 15 residues. The V and J ends lost 5 bases and 6 bases, in that order; junction bases with no gene match: 10. Produced via immunoSEQ multiplex PCR; TCRdb's table is partial and in-frame only. Of 150,000 to 200,000 clones listed, approximately 80% are singletons. The sequencing input was peripheral blood. The clonotype comes from a woman in her 70s with COVID-19, enrolled during active disease. The chain employs TRBV7-9 and TRBJ2-7; 10 bases agree with TRBD1. The CDR3 protein is CASSHSSTGGFEQYF. The CDR3, as DNA: TGTGCCAGCAGCCACTCATCGACAGGGGGCTTCGAGCAGTACTTC.